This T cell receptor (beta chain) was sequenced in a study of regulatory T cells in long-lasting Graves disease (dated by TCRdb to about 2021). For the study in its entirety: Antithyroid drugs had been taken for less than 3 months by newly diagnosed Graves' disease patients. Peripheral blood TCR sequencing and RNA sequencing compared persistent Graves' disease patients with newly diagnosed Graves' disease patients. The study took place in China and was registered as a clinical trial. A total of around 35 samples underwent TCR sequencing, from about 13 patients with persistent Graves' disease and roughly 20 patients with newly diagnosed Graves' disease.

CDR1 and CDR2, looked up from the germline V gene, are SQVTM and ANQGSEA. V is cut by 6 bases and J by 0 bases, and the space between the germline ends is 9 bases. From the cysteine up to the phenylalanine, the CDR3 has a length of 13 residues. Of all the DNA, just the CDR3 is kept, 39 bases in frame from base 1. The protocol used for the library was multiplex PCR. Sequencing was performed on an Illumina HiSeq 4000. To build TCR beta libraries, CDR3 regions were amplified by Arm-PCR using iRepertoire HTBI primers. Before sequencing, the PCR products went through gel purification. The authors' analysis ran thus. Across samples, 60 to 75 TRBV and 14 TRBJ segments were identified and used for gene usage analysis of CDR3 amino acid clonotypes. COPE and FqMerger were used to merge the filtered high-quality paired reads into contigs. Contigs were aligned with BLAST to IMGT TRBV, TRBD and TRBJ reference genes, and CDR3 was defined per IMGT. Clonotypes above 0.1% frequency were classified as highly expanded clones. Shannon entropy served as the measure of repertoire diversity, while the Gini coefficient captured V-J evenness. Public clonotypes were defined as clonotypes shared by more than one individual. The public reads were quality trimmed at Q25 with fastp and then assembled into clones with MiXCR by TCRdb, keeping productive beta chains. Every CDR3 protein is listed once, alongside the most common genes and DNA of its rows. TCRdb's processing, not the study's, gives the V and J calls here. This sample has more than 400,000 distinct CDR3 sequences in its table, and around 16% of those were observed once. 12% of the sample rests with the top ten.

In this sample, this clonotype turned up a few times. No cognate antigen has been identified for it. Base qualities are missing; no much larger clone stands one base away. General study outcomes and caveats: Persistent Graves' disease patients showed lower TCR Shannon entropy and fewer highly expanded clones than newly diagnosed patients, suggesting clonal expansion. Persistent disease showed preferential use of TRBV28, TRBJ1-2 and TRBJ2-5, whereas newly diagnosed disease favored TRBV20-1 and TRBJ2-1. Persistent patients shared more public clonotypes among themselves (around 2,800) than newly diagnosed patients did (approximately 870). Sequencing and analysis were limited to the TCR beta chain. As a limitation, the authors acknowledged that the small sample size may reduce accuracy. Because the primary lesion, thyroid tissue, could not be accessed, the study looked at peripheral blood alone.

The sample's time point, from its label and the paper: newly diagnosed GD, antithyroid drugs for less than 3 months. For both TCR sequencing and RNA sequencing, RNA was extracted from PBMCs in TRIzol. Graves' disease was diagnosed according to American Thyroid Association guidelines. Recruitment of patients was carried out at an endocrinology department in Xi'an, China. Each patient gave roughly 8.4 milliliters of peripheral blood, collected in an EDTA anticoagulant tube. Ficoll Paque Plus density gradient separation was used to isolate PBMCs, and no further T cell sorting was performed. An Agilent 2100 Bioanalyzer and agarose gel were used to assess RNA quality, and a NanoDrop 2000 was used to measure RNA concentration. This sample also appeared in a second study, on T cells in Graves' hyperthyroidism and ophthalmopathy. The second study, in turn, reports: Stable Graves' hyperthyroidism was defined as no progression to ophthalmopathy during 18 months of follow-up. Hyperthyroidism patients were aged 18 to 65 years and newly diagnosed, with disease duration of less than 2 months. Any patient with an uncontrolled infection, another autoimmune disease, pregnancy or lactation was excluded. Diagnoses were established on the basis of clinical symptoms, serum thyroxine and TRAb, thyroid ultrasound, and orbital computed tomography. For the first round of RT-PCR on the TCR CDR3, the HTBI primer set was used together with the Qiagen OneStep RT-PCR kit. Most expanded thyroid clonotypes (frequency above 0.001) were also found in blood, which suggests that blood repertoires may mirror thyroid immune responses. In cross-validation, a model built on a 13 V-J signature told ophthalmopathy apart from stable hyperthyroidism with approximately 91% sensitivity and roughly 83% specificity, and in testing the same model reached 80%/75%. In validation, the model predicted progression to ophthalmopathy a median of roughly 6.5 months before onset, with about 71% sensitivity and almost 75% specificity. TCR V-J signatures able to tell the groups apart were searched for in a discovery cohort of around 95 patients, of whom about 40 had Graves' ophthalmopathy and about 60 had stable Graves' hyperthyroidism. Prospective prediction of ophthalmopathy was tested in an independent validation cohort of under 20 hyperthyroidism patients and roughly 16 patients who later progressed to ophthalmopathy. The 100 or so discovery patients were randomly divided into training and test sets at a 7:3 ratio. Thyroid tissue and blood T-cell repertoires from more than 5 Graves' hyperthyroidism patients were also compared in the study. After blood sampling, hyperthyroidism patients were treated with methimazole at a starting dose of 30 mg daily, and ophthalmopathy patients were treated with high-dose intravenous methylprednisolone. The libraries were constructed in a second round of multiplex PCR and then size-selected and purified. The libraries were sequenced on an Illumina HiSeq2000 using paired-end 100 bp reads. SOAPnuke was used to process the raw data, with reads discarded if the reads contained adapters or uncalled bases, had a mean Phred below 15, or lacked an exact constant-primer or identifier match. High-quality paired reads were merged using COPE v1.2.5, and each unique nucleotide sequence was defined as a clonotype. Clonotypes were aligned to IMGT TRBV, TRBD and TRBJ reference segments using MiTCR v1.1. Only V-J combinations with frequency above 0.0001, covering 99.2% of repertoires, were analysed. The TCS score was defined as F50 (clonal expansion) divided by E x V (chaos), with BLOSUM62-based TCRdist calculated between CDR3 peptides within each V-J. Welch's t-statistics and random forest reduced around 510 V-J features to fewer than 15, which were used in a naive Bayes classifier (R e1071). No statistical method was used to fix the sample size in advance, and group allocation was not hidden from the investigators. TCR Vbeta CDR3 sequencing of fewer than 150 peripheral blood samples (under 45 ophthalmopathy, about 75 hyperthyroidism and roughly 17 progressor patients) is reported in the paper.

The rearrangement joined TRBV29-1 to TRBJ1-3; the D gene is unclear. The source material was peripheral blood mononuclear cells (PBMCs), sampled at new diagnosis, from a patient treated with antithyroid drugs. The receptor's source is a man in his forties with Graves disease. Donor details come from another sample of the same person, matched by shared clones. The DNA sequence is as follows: TGCAGCGTCGTTGGTCTCTCTGGAAACACCATATATTTT. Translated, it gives CSVVGLSGNTIYF.